Below are 2 T cell receptor beta chains sequenced from a single sample in a study of T cell responses to AZD1222 COVID-19 vaccine. TCRdb keeps only in-frame clones here, not all; method: immunoSEQ multiplex PCR. Of about 76,000 clones listed, roughly 90% are singletons. Sequenced here: peripheral blood, sampled on day 0 of AZD1222 vaccination. The receptors come from an adult in good health.

The V call is TRBV29-1, the J call TRBJ1-6; 9 nucleotides agree with TRBD1. The germline gives CDR1 SQVTM, CDR2 ANQGSEA. The CDR3 runs 13 residues. J gave up 10 bases and V 7 bases, and 8 bases lay outside the gene matches. The CDR3 sequence: CSARDRDDSPLHF. CDR3 sequence (DNA): TGCAGCGCCCGGGACAGGGACGACTCACCCCTCCACTTT.

The chain carries TRBV24-1 and TRBJ2-5, with D maybe TRBD1 (6 bases). CDR3 size: 13 residues. The ends were cut back, 2 bases at V and 5 bases at J, with 8 bases in the middle. Germline V gene sequence: CDR1 KGHDR, CDR2 SFDVKD. The CDR3 sequence: CATSDSGAETQYF. The CDR3 DNA reads as TGTGCCACCAGTGATTCAGGGGCCGAGACCCAGTACTTC.